Shown below are 30 T cell receptor beta chains from a single sample sequenced in a study of CD8 T cells in Susac syndrome. A quantity of about 0.5 to 1 ug RNA underwent reverse transcription using random hexamers. TCRdb re-called the immunoSEQ multiplex PCR reads with MiXCR, one entry per CDR3 protein. Here the sample spans under 200,000 distinct CDR3 sequences, 95% being singletons. The material sequenced was CD8+ T cells from PBMCs. Source of these receptors: a human donor with Susac syndrome.

The CDR3 loop reads CSASRGTYEQYF. CDR3 nucleotides: TGCAGTGCTAGTCGGGGAACCTACGAGCAGTACTTC. The J gene is TRBJ2-7, the V gene TRBV20-1, with D possibly being TRBD2 (5 bases). Trimming removed 3 bases at V and 2 bases at J, with 8 bases between. The CDR3 spans 12 residues. CDR1 is DFQATT and CDR2 is SNEGSKA in the germline V gene (reference sequence).

This clonotype has only one observation. V usage is TRBV29-1 and J usage is TRBJ2-5, with a possible D match to TRBD2 (5 bases). Trimming left V 3 bases short and J 3 bases short, with 14 bases between. The CDR3 extends over 14 amino acids. CDR1 and CDR2 (germline): SQVTM, ANQGSEA. The CDR3 DNA reads as TGCAGCGTTGAGGTCCGGGGTGACAAAGAGACCCAGTACTTC. This codes for CSVEVRGDKETQYF.

This chain joins TRBV2 and TRBJ2-7; D unresolved. CDR1 and CDR2 from the germline V gene are SNHLY and FYNNEI. The CDR3 length is 18 residues. The V and J ends lost 6 bases and 3 bases respectively, with 27 bases between them. CDR3 sequence: CASSGSHGAPRPFYEQYF. CDR3 DNA: TGTGCCAGCAGCGGATCGCACGGTGCACCTCGCCCGTTCTACGAGCAGTACTTC.

The V call is TRBV19, the J call TRBJ2-7; 7 positions agree with TRBD1. Germline V gives CDR1 LNHDA, CDR2 SQIVND (reference sequence). V dropped 6 bases and J dropped 0; count of bases not matched to a gene: 11. This CDR3 has 16 residues. The CDR3 nucleotides read TGTGCCAGTAGCCGACCCGGGACAGTAAACTCCTACGAGCAGTACTTC. Translating gives CASSRPGTVNSYEQYF.

The chain has TRBV25-1 and TRBJ1-1, with D possibly TRBD1 on 5 matching bases. V gave up 1 base and J gave up 0 bases, with 9 bases separating them. CDR1 is MGHDK and CDR2 is SYGVNS in the germline V gene. CDR3 length equals 15 residues. The CDR3 reads CASSEWGDMNTEAFF. CDR3 DNA: TGTGCCAGCAGTGAATGGGGCGACATGAACACTGAAGCTTTCTTT.

The rearrangement links TRBV15 to TRBJ2-2, with TRBD2 matching over 13 bases. The V gene end was trimmed by 4 bases and the J gene end by 6 bases; junction bases not matched to a gene: 11. The CDR3 has 18 residues. In germline, CDR1 is LNHNV, CDR2 YYDKDF (reference sequence). CDR3 DNA: TGTGCCACCAGCACCAACAAACTAGCGGGAGGGCTTTCCGGGGAGCTGTTTTTT. It translates to CATSTNKLAGGLSGELFF.

The chain combines TRBV6-5 with TRBJ2-7; 7 bases are shared with TRBD1. V shed 10 bases, J shed 5 bases, and the junction held 11 bases outside the gene matches. The CDR3 contains 13 residues. Per germline, CDR1 MNHEY and CDR2 SVGAGI. CDR3 DNA sequence: TGTGCCACCCGTTTGACAGGGATCCACGAGCAGTACTTC. Translating gives CATRLTGIHEQYF.

The genes are TRBV9 and TRBJ2-3; possible D gene TRBD1, 6 bases. The CDR3 is 17 amino acids. V was shortened by 3 bases and J by 1 base, with 18 bases between the two germline ends. Germline-derived CDR1 and CDR2 are SGDLS and YYNGEE. The CDR3 region has the DNA TGTGCCAGCAGCGCAGCCCTCCTTGGGGGCGGCACAGATACGCAGTATTTT. Amino acids: CASSAALLGGGTDTQYF.

The chain uses TRBV4-2 and TRBJ2-3, with TRBD2 matching 8 bases. With V trimmed by 0 bases and J by 3 bases, 8 bases remained unmatched. The CDR3 is 17 residues long. In germline, CDR1 is LGHNA, CDR2 YNFKEQ. The CDR3 loop is CASSQESGSGVTDTQYF. CDR3 nucleotide sequence: TGTGCCAGCAGCCAAGAGTCGGGTAGCGGGGTTACAGATACGCAGTATTTT.

This chain uses TRBV13 with TRBJ2-7; TRBD2 aligns across 11 bases. The trim removed 5 bases at V and 0 bases at J, leaving 9 bases unmatched. The CDR3 extends over 17 amino acids. The germline V gene encodes CDR1 PRHDT and CDR2 FYEKMQ (reference sequence). The CDR3, as DNA: TGTGCCAGCAGCCAGGCACTAGCGGGAGTGGCCTCCTACGAGCAGTACTTC. It is translated as CASSQALAGVASYEQYF.

V usage is TRBV9 and J usage is TRBJ1-1, with D tentatively TRBD1 (5 bases). The CDR3 spans 13 residues. Looked up from germline, CDR1 is SGDLS and CDR2 is YYNGEE. Trimming cost V 4 bases and J 4 bases, with 11 bases left between them. The CDR3 region is CASSYGAATEAFF. The CDR3, as DNA: TGTGCCAGCAGCTACGGGGCAGCCACTGAAGCTTTCTTT.

The chain recombines TRBV27 with TRBJ1-2; D is unclear. The CDR3 consists of 12 residues. Trimming removed 6 bases at V and 3 bases at J, with 8 bases between. CDR1 is MNHEY and CDR2 is SMNVEV in the germline V gene (reference sequence). CDR3 in amino acids: CASSPDYYGYTF. The CDR3 nucleotides are TGTGCCAGCAGCCCAGACTACTATGGCTACACCTTC.

The chain carries TRBV20-1 and TRBJ2-1; 7 bases are a match to TRBD1. Trimming cost V 3 bases and J 5 bases; bases outside gene matches: 4. The CDR3 totals 13 residues. Germline V gene lookup returns CDR1 DFQATT and CDR2 SNEGSKA (reference sequence). CDR3 DNA: TGCAGTGCTAGCGAGACAGGGCACAATGAGCAGTTCTTC. The encoded protein is CSASETGHNEQFF.

The chain is built from TRBV19 and TRBJ1-1; 8 bases are a match to TRBD1. V trimming: 5 bases; J trimming: 3 bases; junction bases outside the gene matches: 5. Germline V gene data show CDR1 as LNHDA and CDR2 as SQIVND (reference sequence). CDR3 length: 14 residues. This CDR3 is CASSVGTGYTEAFF. The CDR3 DNA reads as TGTGCCAGTAGTGTCGGGACAGGCTACACTGAAGCTTTCTTT.

The CDR3 spells CASSAGQELLYGYTF. In DNA form, the CDR3 reads TGCGCCAGCAGCGCGGGACAGGAGCTCCTGTATGGCTACACCTTC. V and J are TRBV5-1 and TRBJ1-2; 8 bases match TRBD1. The germline V gene has CDR1 SGHRS and CDR2 YFSETQ. The V gene end was trimmed by 4 bases and the J gene end by 5 bases; junction bases not matched to a gene: 10. The CDR3 is 15 residues long.

V is TRBV4-2 and J is TRBJ1-3; D is unresolved. With 0 bases removed from V and 4 bases from J, the gap between germline ends came to 13 bases. This CDR3 has 16 amino acids. The germline CDR1 and CDR2 sequences are LGHNA and YNFKEQ. In DNA form, the CDR3 reads TGTGCCAGCAGCCAAGATGTTTTAGGGTCCGGAAACACCATATATTTT. It is translated as CASSQDVLGSGNTIYF.

V and J are TRBV2 and TRBJ2-7; D not resolved. The germline V gene has CDR1 SNHLY and CDR2 FYNNEI. The CDR3 consists of 14 residues. Between the trimmed V and J ends, which lost 1 base and 2 bases, there was a span of 9 bases. CDR3 region: CASSEVDGAYEQYF. The CDR3 DNA follows: TGTGCCAGCAGTGAAGTGGACGGCGCCTACGAGCAGTACTTC.

The rearrangement links TRBV7-9 to TRBJ2-1; D unclear. V was trimmed by 5 bases and J by 13 bases, leaving 12 bases between them. In germline, CDR1 is SEHNR, CDR2 FQNEAQ (reference sequence). CDR3 length: 11 residues. The CDR3 spells CASSDSRIQFF. Written as DNA, the CDR3 is TGTGCCAGCAGCGATTCAAGGATCCAGTTCTTC.

This chain uses TRBV12-5 with TRBJ2-5; 8 nucleotides align to TRBD2. The CDR3 is 14 residues long. The germline CDR1 and CDR2 sequences are LGHNT and FRNRAP. Germline trimming cut 9 bases from V and 5 bases from J; bases unmatched to any gene: 11. CDR3 in amino acids: CASDSGELFETQYF. The CDR3 bases are TGTGCTAGCGATAGCGGGGAACTCTTCGAGACCCAGTACTTC.

This chain joins TRBV27 and TRBJ2-7; 14 bases match TRBD2. There are 13 residues in the CDR3. The ends lost 5 bases at V and 11 bases at J; junction bases unmatched: 5. Germline loops: CDR1 MNHEY, CDR2 SMNVEV (reference sequence). CDR3 amino acids: CASSATSGGAEYF. CDR3 sequence (DNA): TGTGCCAGCAGTGCGACTAGCGGGGGGGCGGAGTACTTC.

The V gene is TRBV19, the J gene TRBJ2-1; 8 positions match TRBD1. Germline lookup yields CDR1 LNHDA and CDR2 SQIVND (reference sequence). This CDR3 spans 15 amino acids. After removal of 2 bases from V and 7 bases from J, the junction contained 7 bases not matched to a gene. CDR3 nucleotide sequence: TGTGCCAGTAGTATATTTCGGACAGGGTGGAATGAGCAGTTCTTC. Amino acid sequence: CASSIFRTGWNEQFF.

The table lists this clonotype with a few counts. This chain links TRBV27 with TRBJ1-2; unclear D gene. Germline loops: CDR1 MNHEY, CDR2 SMNVEV (reference sequence). V was clipped by 2 bases and J by 4 bases, with 8 bases between them. CDR3 size: 13 residues. The CDR3 bases are TGTGCCAGCAGTTTAGACCGCTTCTATGGCTACACCTTC. Protein sequence: CASSLDRFYGYTF.

The CDR3 nucleotides read TGTGCCAGCAGCTCCTACAGGGTGACAGATACGCAGTATTTT. Translated: CASSSYRVTDTQYF. V is TRBV7-8 and J is TRBJ2-3; possible D gene TRBD1, 6 bases. Trimming stripped 4 bases from V and 3 bases from J, with 11 bases between. Germline V gives CDR1 SGHVS, CDR2 FQNEAQ. The CDR3 runs to 14 residues.

This rearrangement joins TRBV6-5 to TRBJ2-5; D is tentatively TRBD1 or TRBD2 (5 bases each). Germline V gene data show CDR1 as MNHEY and CDR2 as SVGAGI. This CDR3 has 14 amino acids. Trimming stripped 0 bases from V and 5 bases from J, with 10 bases between. CDR3 sequence reads: CASSYSGTGETQYF. In DNA, the CDR3 is TGTGCCAGCAGTTACTCAGGGACGGGGGAGACCCAGTACTTC.

This clonotype was picked up a small number of times. The chain has TRBV5-4 and TRBJ2-5; 7 bases fit TRBD1. Germline trimming cut 0 bases from V and 2 bases from J; bases unmatched to any gene: 4. Germline V gene data show CDR1 as SGHNT and CDR2 as YYREEE (reference sequence). The CDR3 is 15 amino acids. The CDR3 sequence: CASSLAGGSQETQYF. The CDR3 DNA follows: TGTGCCAGCAGCTTGGCAGGGGGTTCTCAAGAGACCCAGTACTTC.

The V call is TRBV9, the J call TRBJ2-5, with D perhaps assigned TRBD1 or TRBD2 (5 bases each). The length of the CDR3 is 16 residues. In germline, CDR1 is SGDLS, CDR2 YYNGEE. V was cut by 0 bases and J by 2 bases, with 14 bases left in between. DNA for the CDR3: TGTGCCAGCAGCGTAGAGGGACGGACTCCTCAAGAGACCCAGTACTTC. Its protein is CASSVEGRTPQETQYF.

The chain has TRBV6-2 or TRBV6-3 and TRBJ2-5; 11 bases fit TRBD2. Looked up from germline, CDR1 is MNHEY and CDR2 is SVGEGT. CDR3 length: 18 amino acids. The J segment lost 2 bases and the V segment lost 8 bases, leaving 16 bases of the junction unmatched. CDR3 in amino acids: CASHSPTGLAGLQETQYF. As DNA, the CDR3 is TGTGCCAGCCATTCCCCTACTGGACTAGCGGGTTTACAAGAGACCCAGTACTTC.

The V and J genes are TRBV28 and TRBJ2-6; D call uncertain. The V end was cut by 3 bases, the J end by 4 bases, with 7 bases between. Looked up from germline, CDR1 is MDHEN and CDR2 is SYDVKM. The CDR3 extends over 14 amino acids. The DNA of the CDR3 is TGTGCCAGCAGTTTCGGCAGGGGGGCCAACGTCCTGACTTTC. It encodes CASSFGRGANVLTF.

The chain couples TRBV29-1 to TRBJ2-7; 9 nucleotides match TRBD1. Trimming took 6 bases from V and 4 from J; bases not matched to a gene: 4. The germline CDR1 and CDR2 sequences are SQVTM and ANQGSEA. This CDR3 region has 12 residues. As DNA, the CDR3 is TGCAGCGTCTCGGGACAGGGTTACGAGCAGTACTTC. As protein: CSVSGQGYEQYF.

This clonotype has a single count. The chain joins TRBV5-4 to TRBJ2-1; TRBD2 is a possible D gene (6 bases). This CDR3 spans 13 amino acids. The germline V gene has CDR1 SGHNT and CDR2 YYREEE (reference sequence). The V and J ends lost 0 bases and 9 bases respectively, with 10 bases between them. The CDR3 bases are TGTGCCAGCAGCTTGGCGGGGGTGATTGAGCAGTTCTTC. It translates to CASSLAGVIEQFF. The complete variable domain, with remaining parts taken from reference TRBV5-4 and TRBJ2-1, reads ETGVTQSPTHLIKTRGQQVTLRCSSQSGHNTVSWYQQALGQGPQFIFQYYREEENGRGNFPPRFSGLQFPNYSSELNVNALELDDSALYLCASSLAGVIEQFFGPGTRLTVL.